This T cell receptor beta chain was retrieved from a study of blood T cell repertoires in COVID-19 (dated by TCRdb to the early 2020s). Background for the entire study: Samples covering the acute and convalescent phases of COVID-19 were provided by collaborators in the United States, Italy and Spain. Where HLA class I and class II types were available, the types were taken from metadata supplied by the sample provider, not from assay-based typing. The dataset comprised deeply sampled blood TCRbeta repertoires from subjects exposed to, actively infected with, or recovered from COVID-19. The material from the prospective study consisted of cDNA or gDNA derived from T cells, B-cell-depleted T cells, or PBMCs. The samples were drawn from two sources: the first 160 participants of the ongoing ImmuneRACE study, and fewer than 1,500 subjects contributed by 6 global collaborators. A freely available public database, intended as a resource for researchers studying the immune response to SARS-CoV-2, is where the repertoires were released. A de-identified subject ID, COVID-19 status, age in years and sex were almost always included in the sample metadata.

Whole blood was collected in K2EDTA tubes by collaborating institutions according to the institutions' own protocols. Collaborator samples were shipped for TCRbeta analysis as frozen whole blood, isolated PBMCs, or DNA extracted from either sample type. What the work shows at the level of the full study, not this receptor alone: The amount of clinical and demographic metadata varied by source and participant and was provided uncurated.

Turning to this clone: This receptor's antigen is unknown. The input lacks base qualities; no much larger clone sits a single base away.

TCRbeta CDR3 regions were amplified from genomic DNA by means of the immunoSEQ Assay, a bias-controlled multiplex PCR. For the original study's pipeline: The number of nucleated cells in each sample was estimated by amplification of reference gene primers within the assay. To quantify the absolute abundance of each unique TCRbeta CDR3 rearrangement, sequence reads were collapsed and filtered. For each sample, productive Simpson clonality was calculated by taking the square root of Simpson's diversity index across productive rearrangements. Sourced from immuneACCESS, this table was stored by TCRdb with only in-frame sequences that have V and J called. A share of the clones is absent; for the studies checked, an unresolved V gene accounts for under half, and the remainder has no known explanation. Clone size and the V and J calls come from that table; the DNA yielded D and trimming. The sample has approximately 250,000 clones on record, around 86% of them singletons. 8.5% to 9% of the sample rests with the top ten.

Measured from the cysteine to the phenylalanine, the CDR3 is 15 residues long. Kept here is only the CDR3 DNA, which spans 45 bases and is read in frame from base 1. V is cut back by 6 bases and J by 4 bases, with 9 bases in the junction unmatched. The CDR1 and CDR2 encoded by the germline V gene (reference sequence) are LNHDA and SQIVND. This clonotype was obtained from a man aged 35 to 55 with active or convalescent COVID-19. The rearranged chain carries TRBV19 and TRBJ2-4; TRBD1 aligns with 7 central bases. What was sequenced was peripheral blood. The DNA sequence is as follows: TGTGCCAGTAGCCCGACAGGGAAAGGGAAAAACATTCAGTACTTC. The translation is CASSPTGKGKNIQYF.